This T cell receptor (beta chain) was identified in a study of blood T cell repertoires in COVID-19. Study information: PBMCs, B-cell-depleted T cells, or T cells provided the cDNA or gDNA that made up the material.

TCRdb's table, derived via immunoSEQ multiplex PCR, lists solely in-frame clones and lacks some. The sample has 250,000 to 300,000 clones, roughly 90% seen once. The ends were cut back, 5 bases at V and 1 base at J, with 17 bases in the middle. The CDR3 runs to 16 residues. The germline CDR1 and CDR2 sequences are SEHNR and FQNEAQ (reference sequence). The TCR originated in a woman in her 30s with acute or convalescent COVID-19. Sequenced: peripheral blood. The J gene is TRBJ2-5, the V gene TRBV7-9; D gene uncertain. The CDR3 sequence is CASSPSRLIVQETQYF. The DNA for the CDR3 is TGTGCCAGCAGCCCTAGTCGCCTGATCGTCCAAGAGACCCAGTACTTC. The full variable domain, in which reference TRBV7-9 and TRBJ2-5 provide the parts outside the CDR3, is DTGVSQNPRHKITKRGQNVTFRCDPISEHNRLYWYRQTLGQGPEFLTYFQNEAQLEKSRLLSDRFSAERPKGSFSTLEIQRTEQGDSAMYLCASSPSRLIVQETQYFGPGTRLLVL.